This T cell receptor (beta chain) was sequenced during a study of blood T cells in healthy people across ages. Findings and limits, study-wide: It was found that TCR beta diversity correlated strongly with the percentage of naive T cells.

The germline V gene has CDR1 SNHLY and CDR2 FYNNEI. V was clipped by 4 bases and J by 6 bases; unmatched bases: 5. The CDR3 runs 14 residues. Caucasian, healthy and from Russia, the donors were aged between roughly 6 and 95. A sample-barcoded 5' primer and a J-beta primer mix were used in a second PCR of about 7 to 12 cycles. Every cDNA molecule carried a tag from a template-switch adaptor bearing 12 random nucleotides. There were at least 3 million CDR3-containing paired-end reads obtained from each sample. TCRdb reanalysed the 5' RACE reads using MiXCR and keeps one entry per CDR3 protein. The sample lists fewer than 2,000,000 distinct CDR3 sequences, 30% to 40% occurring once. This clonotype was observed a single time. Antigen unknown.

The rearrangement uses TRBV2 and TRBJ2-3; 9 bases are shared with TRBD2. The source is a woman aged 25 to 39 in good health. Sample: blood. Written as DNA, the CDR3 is TGTGCCAGCAGTGGCGGGAGGGGCGCGGATACGCAGTATTTT. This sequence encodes CASSGGRGADTQYF.